The following is a TCR beta chain sequence with its context. Its antigen is currently not known. Base quality data are lacking; no much larger clone is found one base away. The reads were generated on an Illumina HiSeq 1500. TCRdb reworked the public reads: Q25 trimming with fastp, MiXCR clone assembly, productive beta chains retained. Entries that share a CDR3 protein sequence are merged under the most common genes and DNA. The sample includes hundreds of thousands of distinct CDR3 sequences, with under 45% observed a single time. The ten largest clones represent around 45% of the sample. These data come from a study of T cell repertoires in cytomegalovirus infection (dated by TCRdb to the late 2010s). For the wider study: Alongside well-studied HLA-B-restricted epitopes, the peptide stimulations were aimed at recently identified HLA-C-restricted CMV epitopes, whose presentation resists viral immunomodulation. The HLA type of each donor mattered for the analysis, because public TCR beta signatures pointed to carriage of CMV infection along with the matching HLA type. Points the paper makes about the study in general: The ex vivo response was dominated by HLA-C-restricted CMV-specific TCR beta clonotypes, which also provided the single most frequent clonotype in two of eight donors. Carriers of CMV infection plus the relevant HLA type were discriminated by the cumulative frequency of public TCR beta family members in the study cohort and in an independent 352-donor cohort.

Reading the label with the study, this specimen's treatment or condition is: in vitro stimulation with specific CMV peptide epitopes to enrich CMV-specific T cells. For CDR1 and CDR2, the germline V gene lists SGHTA and FQGNSA. The CDR3 covers 16 residues, taking in both the cysteine and the phenylalanine. Only the CDR3 part of the read is kept: 48 bases, read in frame from the first base. V sheds 0 bases and J sheds 2 bases, leaving 11 bases between their ends. This receptor was identified in a human donor in good health (CMV status not recorded). Some clones in this sample may be carry-over from other donors' samples. In this chain, TRBV7-2 is recombined with TRBJ1-5, with the identity of the D gene unclear. Sequencing used cultured PBMCs, obtained from culture after CMV antigen stimulation. The CDR3 region: CASSLAAGWGNQPQHF. The sequenced DNA: TGTGCCAGCAGCTTAGCAGCGGGGTGGGGCAATCAGCCCCAGCATTTT.